Listed below are T cell receptor beta chains from one sample, sequenced in a study of immune characterization of retroperitoneal liposarcoma. TCRdb re-called the PCR reads with MiXCR, one entry per CDR3 protein. The data contain more than 9,000 distinct CDR3 sequences, over 25% of them singletons. Sequencing was done on a sample of tumor tissue. The receptor set was obtained from a female donor with retroperitoneal liposarcoma. The CDR3 runs from the conserved cysteine through the conserved F or W. Clone sizes are given selectively: once, few, many, or a class where the clone is expanded.

V: TRBV6-1
J: TRBJ1-5
size: few
CDR3: CASSGSNQPQHF

V: TRBV11-2
J: NA
size: NA
CDR3: CASSPPGGVEQFF

V: TRBV7-2
J: NA
size: medium-sized
CDR3: CASSLDNYNEQYF

V: TRBV12-3/TRBV12-4
J: TRBJ2-3
size: once
CDR3: CASSLELGAEQYF

V: TRBV6-1
J: TRBJ2-5
size: medium-sized
CDR3: CASRRAGVETQYF

V: TRBV27
J: TRBJ2-2
size: NA
CDR3: CASQIAHNTGELFF

V: TRBV12-3/TRBV12-4
J: TRBJ2-1
size: NA
CDR3: CASGGRQGIREQFF

V: TRBV6-1
J: TRBJ1-2
size: NA
CDR3: CASSEAGGDYGYTF

V: TRBV11-1
J: TRBJ1-4
size: NA
CDR3: CASSLVDEKLFF

V: TRBV6-1
J: NA
size: few
CDR3: CATGSLSGQETQFF

V: TRBV6-1
J: TRBJ2-1
size: medium-sized
CDR3: CASSVSWGQETQFF

V: TRBV6-1
J: TRBJ1-2
size: medium-sized
CDR3: CASSALVWGNYGYTF

V: TRBV11-2
J: NA
size: few
CDR3: CASSSDRGNSYEQYF

V: TRBV6-1
J: NA
size: many
CDR3: CASDRGRDLRTQYF

V: TRBV10-3
J: TRBJ2-3
size: medium-sized
CDR3: CAISERSLKDTGDTQYF

V: TRBV7-8
J: TRBJ2-1
size: medium-sized
CDR3: CASSLVRGEQFF

V: TRBV27
J: NA
size: few
CDR3: CASSLSGLAREVDNEQYF